The entry below gives a single T cell receptor beta chain sequence along with its context. This entry comes from a study of blood T cell repertoires in COVID-19. Study summary: In each case, the material was cDNA or gDNA derived from T cells, B-cell-depleted T cells, or PBMCs.

Sequencing was performed with immunoSEQ multiplex PCR; in TCRdb, only in-frame clones are kept and a portion is missing. The sample consists of some 78,000 clones, over 80% of them appearing once. The CDR3 runs to 16 residues. CDR1 LNHDA and CDR2 SQIVND come from the germline V gene (reference sequence). V lost 4 bases and J lost 3; bases outside the gene matches: 7. The clonotype comes from a man aged 55-75 years with active or convalescent COVID-19. The sequenced sample was peripheral blood. The chain has TRBV19 and TRBJ2-3; 10 bases map to TRBD1. The CDR3 region is CASSTTGGGSTDTQYF. The DNA of the CDR3 is TGTGCCAGTAGTACGACAGGGGGCGGTTCTACAGATACGCAGTATTTT.